This T cell receptor beta chain was identified in a study of T cell repertoires in cytomegalovirus infection. Germline V gene sequence: CDR1 LNHDA, CDR2 SQIVND (reference sequence). This CDR3 has 19 amino acids. The V end was cut by 1 base, the J end by 8 bases, with 27 bases between. This clonotype has ten or more counts. Each CDR3 protein gets one entry after TCRdb re-called the reads with MiXCR. The table has 350,000 to 550,000 distinct CDR3 sequences, around 32% seen once. This clonotype was obtained from a human donor in good health (CMV status not recorded). Some clones in this sample may be carry-over from other donors' samples. Sequenced input: PBMCs. This chain uses TRBV19 with TRBJ2-1; perhaps D is TRBD1 or TRBD2 (6 bases each). The CDR3 sequence: CASSIVLVKGGQSGHEQFF. CDR3 coding DNA: TGTGCCAGTAGTATAGTCCTTGTAAAGGGGGGCCAATCTGGCCATGAGCAGTTCTTC.